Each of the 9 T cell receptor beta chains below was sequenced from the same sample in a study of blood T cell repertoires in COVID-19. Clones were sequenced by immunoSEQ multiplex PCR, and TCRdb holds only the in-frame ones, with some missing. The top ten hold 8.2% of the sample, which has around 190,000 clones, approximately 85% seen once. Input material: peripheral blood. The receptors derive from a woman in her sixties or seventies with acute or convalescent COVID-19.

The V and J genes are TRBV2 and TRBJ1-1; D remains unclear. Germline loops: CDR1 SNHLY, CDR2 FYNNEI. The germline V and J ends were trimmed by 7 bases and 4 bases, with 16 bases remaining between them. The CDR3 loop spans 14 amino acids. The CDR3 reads CASILGVVSTEAFF. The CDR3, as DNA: TGTGCCAGCATACTCGGAGTAGTGAGCACTGAAGCTTTCTTT.

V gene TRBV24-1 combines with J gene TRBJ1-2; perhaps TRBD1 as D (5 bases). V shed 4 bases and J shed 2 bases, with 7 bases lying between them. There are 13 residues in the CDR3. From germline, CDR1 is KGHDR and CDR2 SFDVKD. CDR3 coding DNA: TGTGCCACCAGTGAGGACAAGAACTATGGCTACACCTTC. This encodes CATSEDKNYGYTF.

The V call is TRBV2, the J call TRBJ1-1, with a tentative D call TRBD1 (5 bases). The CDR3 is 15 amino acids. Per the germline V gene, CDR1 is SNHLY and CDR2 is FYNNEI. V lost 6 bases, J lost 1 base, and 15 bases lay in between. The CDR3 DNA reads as TGTGCCAGCAGCGGACCCCGGACACAGAACACTGAAGCTTTCTTT. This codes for CASSGPRTQNTEAFF.

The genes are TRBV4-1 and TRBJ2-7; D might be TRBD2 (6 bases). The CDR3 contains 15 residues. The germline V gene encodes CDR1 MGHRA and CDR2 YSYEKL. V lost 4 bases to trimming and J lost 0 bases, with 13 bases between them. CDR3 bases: TGCGCCAGCAGCCCCCGGGACTCCCTCTCCTACGAGCAGTACTTC. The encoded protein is CASSPRDSLSYEQYF.

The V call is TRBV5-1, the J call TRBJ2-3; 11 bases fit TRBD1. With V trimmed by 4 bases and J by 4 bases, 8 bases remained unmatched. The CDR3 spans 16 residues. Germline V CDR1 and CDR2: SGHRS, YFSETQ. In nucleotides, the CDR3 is TGCGCCAGCAGCGAACCCGGGACAGGGGGTCCAGATACGCAGTATTTT. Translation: CASSEPGTGGPDTQYF.

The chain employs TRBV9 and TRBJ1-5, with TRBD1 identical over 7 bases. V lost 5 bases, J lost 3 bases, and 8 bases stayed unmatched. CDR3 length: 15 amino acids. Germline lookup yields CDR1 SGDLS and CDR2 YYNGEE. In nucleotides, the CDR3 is TGTGCCAGCAGTAGACTCGGACAGGACAATCAGCCCCAGCATTTT. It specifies CASSRLGQDNQPQHF.

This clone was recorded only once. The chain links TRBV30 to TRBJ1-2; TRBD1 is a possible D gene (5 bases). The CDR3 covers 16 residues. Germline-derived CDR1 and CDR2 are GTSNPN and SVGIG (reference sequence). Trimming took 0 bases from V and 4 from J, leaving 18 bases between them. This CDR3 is CAWSVGAPRSGYGYTF. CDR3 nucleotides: TGTGCCTGGAGTGTAGGGGCCCCTCGGTCCGGCTATGGCTACACCTTC.

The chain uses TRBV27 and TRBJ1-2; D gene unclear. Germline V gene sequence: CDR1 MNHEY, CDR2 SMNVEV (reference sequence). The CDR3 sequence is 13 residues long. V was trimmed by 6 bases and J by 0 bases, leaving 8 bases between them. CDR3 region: CASSLGSNYGYTF. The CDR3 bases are TGTGCCAGCAGCCTCGGGTCTAACTATGGCTACACCTTC.

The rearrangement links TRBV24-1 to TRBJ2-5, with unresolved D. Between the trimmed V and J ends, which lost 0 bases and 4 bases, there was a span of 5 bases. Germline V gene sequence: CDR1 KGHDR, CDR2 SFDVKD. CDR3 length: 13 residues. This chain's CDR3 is CATSDLNGETQYF. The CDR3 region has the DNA TGTGCCACCAGTGATTTGAACGGAGAGACCCAGTACTTC.